Shown below are 15 T cell receptor beta chains from a single sample sequenced in a study of blood T cell repertoires in COVID-19 (dated by TCRdb to about 2020). Library method: the immunoSEQ multiplex PCR assay. What TCRdb holds here is the immuneACCESS table cut down to in-frame rearrangements. Part of the clones is not present; checked against another copy, under half of the missing clones reflect an unresolved V gene, and the others are unexplained. For this sample the table gives a few hundred thousand clones, of which about 87% were detected only once. Of the sample, 6.3% is held by the ten largest clones. Sequenced: peripheral blood. All receptors come from a woman between 50 and 59 years old with COVID-19, enrolled during active disease.

This chain links TRBV5-6 with TRBJ1-3; 7 bases agree with TRBD1. CDR3 length: 16 residues. J lost 0 bases, V lost 4 bases, and 7 bases had no gene match. Germline values: CDR1 SGHDT, CDR2 YYEEEE. CDR3 in amino acids: CASSLPTGTSGNTIYF. Here the CDR3 DNA reads TGTGCCAGCAGCCTGCCGACAGGGACCTCTGGAAACACCATATATTTT.

The chain employs TRBV19 and TRBJ2-2; D is possibly TRBD1 (5 bases). Germline loops: CDR1 LNHDA, CDR2 SQIVND (reference sequence). Trimming removed 5 bases at V and 2 bases at J, with 18 bases between. This CDR3 comprises 17 residues. CDR3: CASSFFSTAVNTGELFF. The CDR3 bases are TGTGCCAGTAGTTTCTTCTCGACAGCTGTCAACACCGGGGAGCTGTTTTTT.

The chain is built from TRBV29-1 and TRBJ1-1; 7 nucleotides agree with TRBD1. The junction had 6 bases not matched to a gene; V was cut back by 7 bases and J by 7 bases. Germline values: CDR1 SQVTM, CDR2 ANQGSEA. The CDR3 is 11 amino acids. DNA for the CDR3: TGCAGCGCCGGGACAGCTTTTGAAGCTTTCTTT. It encodes CSAGTAFEAFF.

This clone has just one count. The chain is built from TRBV5-5 and TRBJ1-6, with a tentative D call TRBD1 (5 bases). Germline V CDR1 and CDR2: SGHKS, YYEKEE (reference sequence). The V gene lost 0 bases and the J gene lost 5 bases, with 18 bases spanning the gap. This CDR3 contains 18 residues. In DNA form, the CDR3 reads TGTGCCAGCAGCTTGGGCACGGGGGTCGGCTCGAATAATTCACCCCTCCACTTT. Translation: CASSLGTGVGSNNSPLHF.

The chain uses TRBV19 and TRBJ2-5; 9 bases fit TRBD1. CDR3 length: 14 residues. Germline CDR1 and CDR2: LNHDA and SQIVND (reference sequence). J gave up 5 bases and V 4 bases, and 5 bases lay outside the gene matches. CDR3: CASSTGTGSETQYF. For the CDR3, the DNA is TGTGCCAGTAGTACCGGGACAGGGTCGGAGACCCAGTACTTC.

V gene TRBV19 combines with J gene TRBJ2-5, with TRBD2 matching 8 bases. Germline V gene lookup returns CDR1 LNHDA and CDR2 SQIVND (reference sequence). The CDR3 length is 17 residues. Trimming removed 7 bases from V and 4 bases from J; junction bases left unmatched: 17. CDR3 sequence reads: CASNTFRGGLEGETQYF. The CDR3 bases are TGTGCCAGTAACACCTTCCGGGGGGGATTGGAGGGAGAGACCCAGTACTTC.

This chain's CDR3 is CASSYPRGERSKNIQYF. The DNA for the CDR3 is TGTGCCAGCAGTTACCCCAGGGGAGAGAGGTCCAAAAACATTCAGTACTTC. The V call is TRBV6-2 or TRBV6-3, the J call TRBJ2-4, with a possible D match to TRBD1 (6 bases). V lost 2 bases and J 2 bases, leaving 16 bases between the germline ends. Germline V CDR1 and CDR2: MNHEY, SVGEGT. This CDR3 spans 17 amino acids.

The J gene is TRBJ2-1, the V gene TRBV19; 13 nucleotides agree with TRBD2. The CDR3 extends over 19 amino acids. V dropped 1 base and J dropped 4; count of bases not matched to a gene: 10. The germline V gene has CDR1 LNHDA and CDR2 SQIVND (reference sequence). The CDR3 loop is CASSIGRLAGGVSYNEQFF. CDR3 in DNA: TGTGCCAGTAGTATAGGCAGACTAGCGGGAGGTGTGAGTTACAATGAGCAGTTCTTC.

The V call is TRBV7-7, the J call TRBJ2-5; D remains ambiguous. The V end lost 1 base, the J end lost 4 bases, and 7 bases lay between the germline ends. The germline V gene has CDR1 SSHAT and CDR2 FNYEAQ (reference sequence). The CDR3 extends over 13 amino acids. Here the CDR3 DNA reads TGTGCCAGCAGCTTAGAACTAAGAGAGACCCAGTACTTC. Its translation is CASSLELRETQYF.

The chain uses TRBV11-3 and TRBJ2-7, with D possibly TRBD1 on 5 matching bases. Germline V CDR1 and CDR2: SGHNT, YENEEA. Trimming cost V 5 bases and J 6 bases, with 17 bases left between them. The CDR3 spans 14 residues. The DNA for the CDR3 is TGTGCCAGCAGCCTTCAGGGCAGAAGCCTCGAGCAGTACTTC. Encoded protein: CASSLQGRSLEQYF. Combining the CDR3 with reference TRBV11-3 and TRBJ2-7 gives the whole variable domain EAGVVQSPRYKIIEKKQPVAFWCNPISGHNTLYWYLQNLGQGPELLIRYENEEAVDDSQLPKDRFSAERLKGVDSTLKIQPAELGDSAVYLCASSLQGRSLEQYFGPGTRLTVT.

This clone was observed a few times. This chain uses TRBV5-1 with TRBJ1-2; 7 bases match TRBD1. The CDR3 spans 16 residues. Trimming took 4 bases from V and 4 from J; bases not matched to a gene: 13. CDR1 and CDR2 from the germline V gene are SGHRS and YFSETQ. The CDR3 sequence is CASSLTYGTALYGYTF. The CDR3 nucleotides are TGCGCCAGCAGCCTTACATACGGGACAGCACTCTATGGCTACACCTTC.

This rearrangement joins TRBV4-2 to TRBJ1-5; no clear D gene. CDR1 LGHNA and CDR2 YNFKEQ come from the germline V gene. Trimming took off 4 bases at V and 7 bases at J, with 14 bases between the two ends. The CDR3 totals 14 residues. CDR3 bases: TGTGCCAGCAGCCTGAGATCCGAGGGCCAGCCCCAGCATTTT. Translating it yields CASSLRSEGQPQHF.

This clone came up once. The chain employs TRBV6-2 or TRBV6-3 and TRBJ2-5; a possible D gene is TRBD2 (5 bases). The V gene's germline CDR1 is MNHEY and CDR2 SVGEGT. CDR3 size: 14 residues. V lost 0 bases, J lost 5 bases, and 10 bases lay in between. In nucleotides, the CDR3 is TGTGCCAGCAGTTACTCCGGCGGCGGGGAGACCCAGTACTTC. It encodes CASSYSGGGETQYF.

CDR3 coding DNA: TGCGCCAGCAGCTTTGGGCTAGCGGGAGGGAGCTCCTACAATGAGCAGTTCTTC. Translation gives CASSFGLAGGSSYNEQFF. The chain employs TRBV5-1 and TRBJ2-1, with 12 bases matching TRBD2. The V gene end was trimmed by 2 bases and the J gene end by 0 bases; junction bases not matched to a gene: 6. The germline V gene encodes CDR1 SGHRS and CDR2 YFSETQ. The CDR3 covers 18 residues.

About this clone itself: A junction boundary mismatches the germline segment, possibly from a read error. This rearrangement joins TRBV5-1 to TRBJ2-3; 14 positions match TRBD2. This CDR3 comprises 17 residues. The germline V gene encodes CDR1 SGHRS and CDR2 YFSETQ. The CDR3 DNA is TGCGCCAGCCGCTTTCTGGGACTAGCGGGGGGCACAGATACGCAGTATTTT. Translating gives CASRFLGLAGGTDTQYF.